The clone carrying this TCR beta chain was found many times. Antigen unknown. It was RNA transcripts that yielded the amplified TCR beta CDR3 regions. TCR CDR3 regions were first amplified by RT-PCR with HTBI primers. TCRdb re-called the multiplex PCR reads with MiXCR, one entry per CDR3 protein. Of over 350,000 distinct CDR3 sequences detected, roughly 14% appear once; the ten largest clones hold less than 15%. The entry originates in a study of T cells in Graves' hyperthyroidism and ophthalmopathy. Study-wide results and caveats: Prediction of ophthalmopathy progression came a median approximately 7 months pre-onset.

The germline V gene has CDR1 GTSNPN and CDR2 SVGIG (reference sequence). This CDR3 contains 13 residues. V lost 0 bases and J 4 bases, leaving 7 bases between the germline ends. This receptor was taken from a young man with Graves' ophthalmopathy. This chain connects TRBV30 to TRBJ2-1, with a tentative D call TRBD2 (5 bases). The specimen sequenced was blood. CDR3 region: CAWSVSVYNEQFF. In DNA form, the CDR3 reads TGTGCCTGGAGTGTTAGCGTATACAATGAGCAGTTCTTC.